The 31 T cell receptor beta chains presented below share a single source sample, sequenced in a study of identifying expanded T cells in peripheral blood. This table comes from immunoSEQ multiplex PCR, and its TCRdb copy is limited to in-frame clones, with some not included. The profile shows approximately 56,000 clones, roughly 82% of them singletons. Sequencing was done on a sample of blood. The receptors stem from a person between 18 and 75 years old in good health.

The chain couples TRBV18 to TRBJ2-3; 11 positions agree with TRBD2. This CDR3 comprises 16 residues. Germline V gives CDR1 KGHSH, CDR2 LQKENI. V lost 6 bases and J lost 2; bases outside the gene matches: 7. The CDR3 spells CASSLGTSGYTDTQYF. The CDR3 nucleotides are TGTGCCAGCTCCCTCGGGACTAGCGGTTACACAGATACGCAGTATTTT.

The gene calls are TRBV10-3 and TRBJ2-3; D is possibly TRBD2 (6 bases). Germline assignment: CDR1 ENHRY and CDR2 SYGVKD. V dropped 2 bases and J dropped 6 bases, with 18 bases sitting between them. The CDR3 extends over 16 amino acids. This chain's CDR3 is CAISEGGLRVVDTQYF. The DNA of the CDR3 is TGTGCCATCAGTGAGGGGGGACTTCGGGTGGTGGATACGCAGTATTTT.

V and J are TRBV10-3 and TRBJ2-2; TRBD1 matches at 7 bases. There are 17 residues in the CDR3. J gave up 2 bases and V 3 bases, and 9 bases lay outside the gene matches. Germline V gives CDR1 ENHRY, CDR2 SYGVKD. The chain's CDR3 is CAISDPHGTENTGELFF. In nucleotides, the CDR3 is TGTGCCATCAGTGATCCCCACGGGACAGAAAACACCGGGGAGCTGTTTTTT.

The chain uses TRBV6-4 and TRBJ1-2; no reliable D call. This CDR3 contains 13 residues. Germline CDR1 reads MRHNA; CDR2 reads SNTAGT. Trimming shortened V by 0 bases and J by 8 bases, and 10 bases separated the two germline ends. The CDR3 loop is CASSDSEGGGYTF. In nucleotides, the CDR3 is TGTGCCAGCAGTGACTCAGAGGGTGGCGGCTACACCTTC.

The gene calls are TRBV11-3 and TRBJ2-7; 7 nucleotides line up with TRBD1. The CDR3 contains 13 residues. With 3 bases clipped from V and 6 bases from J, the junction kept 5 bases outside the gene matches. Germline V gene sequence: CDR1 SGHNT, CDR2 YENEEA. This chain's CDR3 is CASSFRGGSEQYF. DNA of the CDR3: TGTGCCAGCAGCTTTCGAGGGGGCAGCGAGCAGTACTTC.

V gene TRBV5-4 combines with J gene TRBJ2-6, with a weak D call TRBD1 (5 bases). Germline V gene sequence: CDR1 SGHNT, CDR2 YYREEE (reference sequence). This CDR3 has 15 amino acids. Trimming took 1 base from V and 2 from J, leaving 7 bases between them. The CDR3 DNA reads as TGTGCCAGCAGCTTGCCAGGGCCTGGGGCCAACGTCCTGACTTTC. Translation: CASSLPGPGANVLTF.

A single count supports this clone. CDR3 nucleotide sequence: TGTGCCAGCAGCTTAAAAGTCGATTCACCCCTCCACTTT. Translated, it gives CASSLKVDSPLHF. The chain uses TRBV7-3 and TRBJ1-6; D gene ambiguous. V lost 1 base to trimming and J lost 8 bases, with 6 bases between them. Germline V gene sequence: CDR1 SGHTA, CDR2 FQGTGA. The CDR3 loop spans 13 amino acids.

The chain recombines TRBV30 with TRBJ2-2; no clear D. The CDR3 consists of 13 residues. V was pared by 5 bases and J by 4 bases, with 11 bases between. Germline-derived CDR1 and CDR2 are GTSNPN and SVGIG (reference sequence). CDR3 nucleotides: TGTGCCTGGGTCGTGCGAGGCACCGGGGAGCTGTTTTTT. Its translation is CAWVVRGTGELFF.

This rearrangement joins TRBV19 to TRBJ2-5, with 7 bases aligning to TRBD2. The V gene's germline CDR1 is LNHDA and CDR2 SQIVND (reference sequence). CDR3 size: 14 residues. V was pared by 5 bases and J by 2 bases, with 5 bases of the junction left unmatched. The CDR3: CASSSLGGQETQYF. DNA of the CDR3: TGTGCCAGTAGTTCCTTGGGGGGGCAAGAGACCCAGTACTTC.

The CDR3 region is CASSQTSGGAQETQYF. The CDR3 DNA is TGCGCCAGCAGCCAGACTAGCGGGGGGGCCCAAGAGACCCAGTACTTC. The gene calls are TRBV4-1 and TRBJ2-5; 14 positions agree with TRBD2. Germline CDR1 and CDR2: MGHRA and YSYEKL. The CDR3 runs to 16 residues. V lost 3 bases and J lost 1; bases outside the gene matches: 1.

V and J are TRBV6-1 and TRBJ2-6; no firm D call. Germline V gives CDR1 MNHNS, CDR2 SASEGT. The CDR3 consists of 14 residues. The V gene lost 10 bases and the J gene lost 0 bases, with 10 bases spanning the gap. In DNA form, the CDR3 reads TGTGCCACTTCCCCAAGCTCTGGGGCCAACGTCCTGACTTTC. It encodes CATSPSSGANVLTF.

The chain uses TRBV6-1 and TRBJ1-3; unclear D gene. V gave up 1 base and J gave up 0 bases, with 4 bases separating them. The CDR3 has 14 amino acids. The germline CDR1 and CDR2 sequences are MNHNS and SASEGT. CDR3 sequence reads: CASSEGTSGNTIYF. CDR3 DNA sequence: TGTGCCAGCAGTGAAGGGACCTCTGGAAACACCATATATTTT.

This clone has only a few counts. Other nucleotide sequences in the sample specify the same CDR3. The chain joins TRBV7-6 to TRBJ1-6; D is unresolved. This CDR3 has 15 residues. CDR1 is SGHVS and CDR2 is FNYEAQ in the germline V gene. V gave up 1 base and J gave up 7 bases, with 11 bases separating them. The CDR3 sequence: CASSLVGLGNSPLHF. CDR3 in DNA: TGTGCCAGCAGCTTAGTCGGCCTGGGGAATTCACCCCTCCACTTT.

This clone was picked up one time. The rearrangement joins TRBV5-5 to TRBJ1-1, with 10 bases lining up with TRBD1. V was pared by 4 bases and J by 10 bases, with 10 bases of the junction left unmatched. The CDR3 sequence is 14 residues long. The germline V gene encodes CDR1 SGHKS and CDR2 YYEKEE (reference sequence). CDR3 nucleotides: TGTGCCAGCAGCATCGCCGGGACAGGGGTGGGAGCTTTCTTT. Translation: CASSIAGTGVGAFF.

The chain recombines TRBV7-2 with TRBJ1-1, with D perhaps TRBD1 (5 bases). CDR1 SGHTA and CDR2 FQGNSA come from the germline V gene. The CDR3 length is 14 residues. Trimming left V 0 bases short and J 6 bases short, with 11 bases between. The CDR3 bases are TGTGCCAGCAGCTTAGCCTGGGGCGGGCCTGAAGCTTTCTTT. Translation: CASSLAWGGPEAFF.

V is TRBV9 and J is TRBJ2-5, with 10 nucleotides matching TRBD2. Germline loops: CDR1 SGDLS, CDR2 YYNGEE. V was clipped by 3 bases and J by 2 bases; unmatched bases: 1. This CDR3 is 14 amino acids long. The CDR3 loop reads CASSAGLAQETQYF. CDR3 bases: TGTGCCAGCAGCGCGGGACTAGCGCAAGAGACCCAGTACTTC.

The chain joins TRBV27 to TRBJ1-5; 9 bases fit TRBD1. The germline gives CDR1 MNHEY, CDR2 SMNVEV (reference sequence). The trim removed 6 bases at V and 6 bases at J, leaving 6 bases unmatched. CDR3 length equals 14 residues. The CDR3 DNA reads TGTGCCAGCAGCAAACAGGGGGCTAGTCAGCCCCAGCATTTT. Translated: CASSKQGASQPQHF.

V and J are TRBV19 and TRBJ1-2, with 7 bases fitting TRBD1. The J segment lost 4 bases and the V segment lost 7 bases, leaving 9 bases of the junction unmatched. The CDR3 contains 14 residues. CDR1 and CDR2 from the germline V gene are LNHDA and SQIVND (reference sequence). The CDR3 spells CASIDREDSYGYTF. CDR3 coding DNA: TGTGCCAGTATAGACAGGGAAGATAGCTATGGCTACACCTTC.

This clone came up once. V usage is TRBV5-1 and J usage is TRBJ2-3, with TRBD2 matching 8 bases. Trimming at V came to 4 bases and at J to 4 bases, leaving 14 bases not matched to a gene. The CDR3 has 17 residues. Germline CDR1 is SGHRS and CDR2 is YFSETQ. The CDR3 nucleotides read TGCGCCAGCAGCCTCTTCTCTGCGGGGGGTGGTTCAGATACGCAGTATTTT. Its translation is CASSLFSAGGGSDTQYF.

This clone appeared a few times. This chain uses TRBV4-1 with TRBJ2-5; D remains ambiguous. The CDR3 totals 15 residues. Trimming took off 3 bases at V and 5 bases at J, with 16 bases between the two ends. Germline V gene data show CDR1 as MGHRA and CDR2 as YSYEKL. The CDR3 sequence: CASSHSSGFGETQYF. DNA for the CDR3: TGCGCCAGCAGCCATTCGTCCGGGTTTGGTGAGACCCAGTACTTC.

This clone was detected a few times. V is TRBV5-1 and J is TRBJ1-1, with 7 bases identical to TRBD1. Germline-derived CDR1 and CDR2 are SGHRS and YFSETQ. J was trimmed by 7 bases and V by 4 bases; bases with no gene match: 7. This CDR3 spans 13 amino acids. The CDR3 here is CASSREGAGEAFF. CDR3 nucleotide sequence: TGCGCCAGCAGCCGGGAGGGGGCGGGTGAAGCTTTCTTT.

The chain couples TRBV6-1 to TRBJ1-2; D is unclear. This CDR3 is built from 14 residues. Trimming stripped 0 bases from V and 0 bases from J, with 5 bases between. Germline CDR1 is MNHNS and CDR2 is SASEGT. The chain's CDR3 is CASSEATPNYGYTF. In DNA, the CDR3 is TGTGCCAGCAGTGAAGCGACCCCTAACTATGGCTACACCTTC.

This CDR3 reads CASSLVPGQGVSGNTIYF. CDR3 bases: TGTGCCAGCAGCTTGGTACCGGGACAGGGGGTTTCTGGAAACACCATATATTTT. The chain combines TRBV5-4 with TRBJ1-3; TRBD1 agrees at 11 bases. Germline V gene data show CDR1 as SGHNT and CDR2 as YYREEE (reference sequence). The CDR3 length is 18 residues. V lost 0 bases and J lost 1; bases outside the gene matches: 6.

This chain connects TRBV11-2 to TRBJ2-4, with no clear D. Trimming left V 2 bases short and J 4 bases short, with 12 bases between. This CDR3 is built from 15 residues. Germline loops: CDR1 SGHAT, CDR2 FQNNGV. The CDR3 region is CASSLLVGGKNIQYF. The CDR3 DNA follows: TGTGCCAGCAGCTTATTGGTTGGCGGAAAAAACATTCAGTACTTC.

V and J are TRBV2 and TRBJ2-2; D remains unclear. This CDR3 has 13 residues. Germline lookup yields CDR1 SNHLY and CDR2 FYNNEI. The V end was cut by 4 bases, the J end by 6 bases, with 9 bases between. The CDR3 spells CASSGMPSGELFF. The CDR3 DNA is TGTGCCAGCAGTGGGATGCCATCCGGGGAGCTGTTTTTT.

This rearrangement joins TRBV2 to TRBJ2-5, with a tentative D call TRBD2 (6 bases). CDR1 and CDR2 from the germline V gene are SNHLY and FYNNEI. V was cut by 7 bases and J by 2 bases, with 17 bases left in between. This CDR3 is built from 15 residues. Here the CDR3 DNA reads TGTGCCAGCACGGTCACTAGCTCGGGGCAAGAGACCCAGTACTTC. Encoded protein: CASTVTSSGQETQYF.

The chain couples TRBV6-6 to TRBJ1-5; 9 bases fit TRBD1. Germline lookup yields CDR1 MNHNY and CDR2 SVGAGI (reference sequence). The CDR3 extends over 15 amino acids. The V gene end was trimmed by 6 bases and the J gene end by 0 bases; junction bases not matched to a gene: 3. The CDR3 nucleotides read TGTGCCAGCAGAGAACAGGGGGCTAGCAATCAGCCCCAGCATTTT. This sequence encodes CASREQGASNQPQHF.

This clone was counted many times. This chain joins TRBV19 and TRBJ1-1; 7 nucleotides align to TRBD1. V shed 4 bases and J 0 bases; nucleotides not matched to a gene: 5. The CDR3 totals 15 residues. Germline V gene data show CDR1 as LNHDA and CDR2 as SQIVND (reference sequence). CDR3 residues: CASSKGARMNTEAFF. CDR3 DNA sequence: TGTGCCAGTAGTAAGGGGGCTCGCATGAACACTGAAGCTTTCTTT.

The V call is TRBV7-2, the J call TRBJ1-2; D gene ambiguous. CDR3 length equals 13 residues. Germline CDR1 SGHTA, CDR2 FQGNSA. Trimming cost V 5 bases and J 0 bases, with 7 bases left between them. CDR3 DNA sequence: TGTGCCAGCAGCCGAGACCCTAACTATGGCTACACCTTC. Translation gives CASSRDPNYGYTF.

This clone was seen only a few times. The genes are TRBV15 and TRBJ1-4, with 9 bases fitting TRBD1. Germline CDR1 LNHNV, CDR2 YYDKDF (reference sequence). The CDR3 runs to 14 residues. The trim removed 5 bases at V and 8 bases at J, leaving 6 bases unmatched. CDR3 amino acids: CATSSGQGREKLFF. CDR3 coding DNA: TGTGCCACCAGCTCGGGACAGGGACGGGAAAAACTGTTTTTT.

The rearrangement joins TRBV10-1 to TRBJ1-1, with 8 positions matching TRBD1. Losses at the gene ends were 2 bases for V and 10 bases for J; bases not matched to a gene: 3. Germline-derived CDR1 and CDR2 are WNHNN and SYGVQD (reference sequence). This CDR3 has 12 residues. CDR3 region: CASSEGQGRAFF. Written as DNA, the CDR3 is TGCGCCAGCAGTGAGGGACAGGGCCGAGCTTTCTTT.